This T cell receptor beta chain was captured in a study of cytomegalovirus exposure and HLA in healthy donors. PCR used 60 Vbeta primers and 13 Jbeta primers. TCRdb's table, derived via immunoSEQ multiplex PCR, lists solely in-frame clones and lacks some. The sample has roughly 190,000 clones, around 79% seen once. CDR1 WSHSY and CDR2 SAAADI come from the germline V gene. Trimming took 5 bases from V and 9 from J, leaving 23 bases between them. This CDR3 is 16 amino acids long. The genes are TRBV10-2 and TRBJ2-1, with a weak D call TRBD2 (7 bases). The source of this sequence is a woman aged 45-59 years in good health and CMV-seronegative. Specimen: PBMCs. The CDR3 nucleotides are TGCGCCAGCAGTAAGGGCGGGGGCCTAATCGTCGGTGAGCAGTTCTTC. This gives the protein CASSKGGGLIVGEQFF.